These 7 T cell receptor beta chains were all obtained from the same sample, sequenced in a study of graft-versus-host responses after intestinal transplantation. Some clones are missing from TCRdb's copy, which holds only in-frame ones; the method was immunoSEQ multiplex PCR. Of 95,000 to 150,000 clones listed, just under 95% are singletons. Antigen specificity for these receptors is unknown. Source: unstimulated CD4+ T cells sorted from spleen or lymph node cells, taken before intestinal transplant. The receptors were gathered from a human donor who received an intestinal transplant.

The V call is TRBV7-6, the J call TRBJ2-6, with 7 bases matching TRBD2. Germline lookup yields CDR1 SGHVS and CDR2 FNYEAQ. After removal of 0 bases from V and 0 bases from J, the junction contained 5 bases not matched to a gene. The CDR3 contains 18 residues. DNA for the CDR3: TGTGCCAGCAGCTTAGCACGGGAGGACCTCTCTGGGGCCAACGTCCTGACTTTC. Its protein product is CASSLAREDLSGANVLTF.

This rearrangement joins TRBV19 to TRBJ1-2, with 9 bases aligning to TRBD1. The CDR3 is made up of 16 amino acids. Germline values: CDR1 LNHDA, CDR2 SQIVND (reference sequence). V lost 3 bases to trimming and J lost 5 bases; unmatched junction nucleotides: 10. For the CDR3, the DNA is TGTGCCAGTAGTATCGCGGGACAGGGAGGATGGTATGGCTACACCTTC. As protein: CASSIAGQGGWYGYTF.

The table lists this clone with a count of one. This rearrangement joins TRBV7-8 to TRBJ1-5, with a tentative D call TRBD1 (5 bases). Trimming took 6 bases from V and 6 from J, leaving 18 bases between them. Germline V CDR1 and CDR2: SGHVS, FQNEAQ. CDR3 size: 15 residues. Here the CDR3 DNA reads TGTGCCAGCAGTCGTGGAGGGGTTTGGGGTCAGCCCCAGCATTTT. Residues: CASSRGGVWGQPQHF.

The V and J genes are TRBV19 and TRBJ2-5; a possible D gene is TRBD2 (6 bases). Germline CDR1 and CDR2: LNHDA and SQIVND (reference sequence). The ends were cut back, 8 bases at V and 5 bases at J, with 15 bases in the middle. The CDR3 totals 13 residues. CDR3 region: CASGVGGAETQYF. In DNA form, the CDR3 reads TGTGCCAGTGGGGTGGGAGGAGCGGAGACCCAGTACTTC. The whole variable domain, remainder taken from reference TRBV19 and TRBJ2-5, is DGGITQSPKYLFRKEGQNVTLSCEQNLNHDAMYWYRQDPGQGLRLIYYSQIVNDFQKGDIAEGYSVSREKKESFPLTVTSAQKNPTAFYLCASGVGGAETQYFGPGTRLLVL.

The chain combines TRBV29-1 with TRBJ2-5, with D uncertain. Trimming stripped 2 bases from V and 3 bases from J, with 13 bases between. The CDR3 has 14 amino acids. From germline, CDR1 is SQVTM and CDR2 ANQGSEA. CDR3 nucleotides: TGCAGCGTTGAACCTTGGCAGCATAAAGAGACCCAGTACTTC. Its protein product is CSVEPWQHKETQYF. Together with reference TRBV29-1 and TRBJ2-5, the CDR3 gives the full variable domain: SAVISQKPSRDICQRGTSLTIQCQVDSQVTMMFWYRQQPGQSLTLIATANQGSEATYESGFVIDKFPISRPNLTFSTLTVSNMSPEDSSIYLCSVEPWQHKETQYFGPGTRLLVL.

V is TRBV18 and J is TRBJ1-2; possible D gene TRBD1, 5 bases. This CDR3 has 16 residues. Germline assignment: CDR1 KGHSH and CDR2 LQKENI. The germline V and J ends were trimmed by 2 bases and 0 bases, with 13 bases remaining between them. DNA of the CDR3: TGTGCCAGCTCACCAATCGGGGCAGCAGCTAACTATGGCTACACCTTC. Protein sequence: CASSPIGAAANYGYTF.

This clone was recorded only once. V and J are TRBV5-6 and TRBJ2-7; D remains ambiguous. Germline CDR1 reads SGHDT; CDR2 reads YYEEEE. V was clipped by 2 bases and J by 3 bases, with 6 bases between them. This CDR3 is built from 12 residues. CDR3 nucleotide sequence: TGTGCCAGCAGCTTCTCTAACTACGAGCAGTACTTC. Its protein product is CASSFSNYEQYF.